These T cell receptor beta chains were read from a single sample in a study of blood T cell repertoires in COVID-19. Sequencing used immunoSEQ multiplex PCR; TCRdb keeps in-frame clones, though not all of them. Of around 19,000 clones in the sample, nearly 90% were seen once. Sequenced material: peripheral blood. These receptors were taken from a human donor in a cohort sampled during active COVID-19. The donor label of this sample is uncertain. CDR3s include the opening cysteine and the closing phenylalanine or tryptophan. Each record gives: V gene, J gene, D gene, clone size, CDR3 protein, CDR3 DNA. The D gene is left open where the match is weak. Only part of the rows carry a size: once, few, many, or a class if the clone is expanded.

TRBV24-1	TRBJ2-1	TRBD2	.	CATSPLAGANEQFF	TGTGCCACCAGCCCATTAGCGGGAGCGAATGAGCAGTTCTTC
TRBV19	TRBJ2-5	TRBD2	.	CASRAIGLAGGAETQYF	TGTGCCAGTAGGGCTATTGGACTAGCGGGAGGAGCAGAGACCCAGTACTTC
TRBV5-6	TRBJ2-1	.	.	CASGLIRQISYNEQFF	TGTGCCAGCGGACTTATCCGCCAGATTTCCTACAATGAGCAGTTCTTC
TRBV21-1	TRBJ2-2	.	few	CASSKPIAGGSTGELFF	TGTGCCAGCAGCAAGCCTATAGCGGGAGGCTCCACCGGGGAGCTGTTTTTT
TRBV2	TRBJ2-2	.	once	CASNAGRDTGELFF	TGTGCCAGCAACGCGGGAAGGGACACCGGGGAGCTGTTTTTT
TRBV5-4	TRBJ2-7	TRBD2	.	CASSLAGAGSSYEQYF	TGTGCCAGCAGCTTAGCGGGAGCGGGTTCTTCCTACGAGCAGTACTTC
TRBV6-2/TRBV6-3	TRBJ2-1	TRBD2	.	CASSYSRLAGINEQFF	TGTGCCAGCAGTTACTCAAGACTAGCGGGGATCAATGAGCAGTTCTTC
TRBV7-2	TRBJ2-2	.	.	CASSSRQENTGELFF	TGTGCCAGCAGCTCACGGCAGGAGAACACCGGGGAGCTGTTTTTT
TRBV3-1/TRBV3-2	TRBJ1-2	.	.	CASSQGYSSNYGYTF	TGTGCCAGCAGCCAAGGGTATAGTTCTAACTATGGCTACACCTTC
TRBV7-2	TRBJ1-3	.	.	CASSGTGYSVAGNTIYF	TGTGCCAGCAGCGGTACAGGGTATTCTGTCGCTGGAAACACCATATATTTT
TRBV5-1	TRBJ2-7	.	.	CASSLAFSASSYEQYF	TGCGCCAGCAGCTTGGCCTTTAGCGCGAGCTCCTACGAGCAGTACTTC
TRBV7-2	TRBJ1-6	TRBD1	.	CASSLFGTGDSPLHF	TGTGCCAGCAGCCTATTCGGGACAGGGGATTCACCCCTCCACTTT
TRBV6-5	TRBJ2-5	.	.	CASSRQGTQYF	TGTGCCAGCAGTCGTCAGGGGACCCAGTACTTC
TRBV7-2	TRBJ2-3	.	.	CASSLMTNTDTQYF	TGTGCCAGCAGCTTAATGACTAACACAGATACGCAGTATTTT
TRBV10-2	TRBJ2-6	TRBD1	.	CASSENRGSGANVLTF	TGCGCCAGCAGTGAGAACAGGGGATCTGGGGCCAACGTCCTGACTTTC
TRBV6-6	TRBJ1-5	.	.	CASSYVTGFGQPQHF	TGTGCCAGCAGTTACGTTACAGGGTTCGGTCAGCCCCAGCATTTT
TRBV19	TRBJ2-3	TRBD2	.	CASSGGTSGSPSTDTQYF	TGTGCCAGTAGTGGGGGGACTAGCGGGAGTCCGAGCACAGATACGCAGTATTTT
TRBV18	TRBJ2-5	.	.	CASSPPSEETQYF	TGTGCCAGCTCACCGCCTAGCGAAGAGACCCAGTACTTC
TRBV11-2	TRBJ2-2	.	.	CASRLTGTPNTGELFF	TGTGCCAGCAGACTAACCGGGACACCCAACACCGGGGAGCTGTTTTTT
TRBV5-1	TRBJ2-1	TRBD1	.	CASSPLTGANTGNEQFF	TGCGCCAGCAGCCCCCTGACAGGGGCGAATACTGGGAATGAGCAGTTCTTC
TRBV28	TRBJ2-7	.	.	CASSGDRDEQYF	TGTGCCAGCAGTGGTGACCGGGACGAGCAGTACTTC
TRBV28	TRBJ1-5	.	.	CASSLYRDFSNQPQHF	TGTGCCAGCAGTTTGTACAGGGATTTTAGCAATCAGCCCCAGCATTTT
TRBV11-3	TRBJ2-5	.	.	CASSSGAGETQYF	TGTGCCAGCAGCTCGGGTGCGGGGGAGACCCAGTACTTC
TRBV5-1	TRBJ1-5	TRBD1	.	CASSLQGGNQPQHF	TGCGCCAGCAGCTTACAGGGGGGCAATCAGCCCCAGCATTTT
TRBV9	TRBJ1-5	.	.	CASSPDGAGLQPQHF	TGTGCCAGCAGCCCAGACGGTGCAGGGCTTCAGCCCCAGCATTTT
TRBV30	TRBJ1-4	TRBD1	.	CAWSARGFGKLFF	TGTGCCTGGAGTGCCAGGGGGTTCGGCAAACTGTTTTTT
TRBV19	TRBJ1-4	.	few	CASSPLGDAGEKLFF	TGTGCCAGTAGTCCCCTAGGGGATGCCGGTGAAAAACTGTTTTTT
TRBV7-2	TRBJ2-3	TRBD2	once	CASSLGLATSTDTQYF	TGTGCCAGCAGCCTCGGACTAGCTACTAGCACAGATACGCAGTATTTT
TRBV5-4	TRBJ2-5	TRBD1	once	CASSLRDRDETQYF	TGTGCCAGCAGCTTGAGGGACAGGGATGAGACCCAGTACTTC
TRBV5-1	TRBJ2-7	TRBD1	.	CASSLEPTGGPYEQYF	TGCGCCAGCAGCTTGGAGCCGACAGGGGGACCCTACGAGCAGTACTTC
TRBV25-1	TRBJ1-6	.	.	CASSERGTSSYNSPLHF	TGTGCCAGCAGTGAAAGGGGCACGAGCTCCTATAATTCACCCCTCCACTTT
TRBV18	TRBJ2-3	.	.	CASSLPTDTDTQYF	TGTGCCAGCTCACTGCCCACAGACACAGATACGCAGTATTTT
TRBV5-1	TRBJ1-4	.	.	CASSPSATNEKLFF	TGCGCCAGCAGTCCGTCAGCAACTAATGAAAAACTGTTTTTT
TRBV11-2	TRBJ1-5	.	.	CASSARGGAPNQPQHF	TGTGCCAGCAGCGCACGTGGGGGCGCACCGAATCAGCCCCAGCATTTT
TRBV6-6	TRBJ1-1	.	.	CASSKGGTAEAFF	TGTGCCAGCAGCAAAGGCGGTACCGCTGAAGCTTTCTTT
TRBV12-2	TRBJ2-1	.	.	CASRLARVYEQFF	TGTGCAAGTCGCTTAGCGCGGGTATATGAGCAGTTCTTC
TRBV6-7	TRBJ2-7	TRBD2	.	CASRPIKTGGLDEQYF	TGTGCCAGCAGACCCATTAAAACGGGAGGGCTCGACGAGCAGTACTTC
TRBV24-1	TRBJ2-1	TRBD2	.	CATGGGSSYNEQFF	TGTGCCACCGGGGGGGGGAGCTCCTACAATGAGCAGTTCTTC
TRBV5-1	TRBJ2-2	.	.	CASSPRVDTGELFF	TGCGCCAGCAGCCCGCGAGTAGACACCGGGGAGCTGTTTTTT
TRBV4-1	TRBJ2-5	TRBD2	.	CASSQGLAGKGTQYF	TGCGCCAGCAGCCAGGGACTAGCGGGGAAGGGGACCCAGTACTTC
TRBV2	TRBJ2-7	.	few	CASSEDRSSYEQYF	TGTGCCAGCAGTGAAGACAGGAGCTCCTACGAGCAGTACTTC